These 3 T cell receptor beta chains came from one sample sequenced in a study of regulatory T cells in long-lasting Graves disease. Time point reported: newly diagnosed GD, antithyroid drugs for less than 3 months. PBMCs were the source of the RNA used for TCR sequencing. CDR3-region Arm-PCR and iRepertoire HTBI primers produced the TCR beta libraries. Each CDR3 protein is one row after TCRdb ran MiXCR on the multiplex PCR reads. The data show 560,000 or so distinct CDR3 sequences, about 15% seen once. These same records also appear under a second study, on T cells in Graves' hyperthyroidism and ophthalmopathy.

Sample: peripheral blood mononuclear cells (PBMCs), taken at new diagnosis, from a patient treated with antithyroid drugs. The receptors shown here come from a man younger than 35 with Graves disease.

This clonotype has only a few counts. The V gene is TRBV27, the J gene TRBJ1-3; D remains ambiguous. From germline, CDR1 is MNHEY and CDR2 SMNVEV (reference sequence). There are 15 residues in the CDR3. Between the trimmed V and J ends, which lost 3 bases and 6 bases, there was a span of 15 bases. For the CDR3, the DNA is TGTGCCAGCAGTTTTTTGCCGCCCTCTCAAAACACCATATATTTT. Amino acids: CASSFLPPSQNTIYF.

This clonotype was seen at least ten times. This chain links TRBV10-3 with TRBJ2-6; possibly TRBD1 for D (6 bases). The CDR3 length is 16 residues. V was cut by 4 bases and J by 4 bases, with 14 bases left in between. Germline-derived CDR1 and CDR2 are ENHRY and SYGVKD. DNA for the CDR3: TGTGCCATCAGTGGAGTGGGGGCGACGGGGGCCAACGTCCTGACTTTC. This encodes CAISGVGATGANVLTF.

This clonotype was seen more than once but under ten times. The chain couples TRBV7-9 to TRBJ2-3; 7 nucleotides agree with TRBD2. V was pared by 5 bases and J by 1 base, with 9 bases of the junction left unmatched. The CDR3 length is 16 residues. CDR1 is SEHNR, CDR2 FQNEAQ, per germline (reference sequence). In DNA form, the CDR3 reads TGTGCCAGCAGCCCCCGGTCTAGCGGAGGCACAGATACGCAGTATTTT. This gives the protein CASSPRSSGGTDTQYF.